This is a list of T cell receptor beta chains from one sample in a study of shared clonotypes between healthy human individuals. Repertoires were generated with immunoSEQ multiplex PCR, while TCRdb's copy carries only in-frame clones and drops some. The data show 560,000 or so clones, with 95% to 97% seen just once and roughly 0.1% held by the top ten. Sequenced sample: naive CD8+ T cells sorted from blood. These receptor sequences come from a woman aged 25-40 years in good health. CDR3s include the opening cysteine and the closing phenylalanine or tryptophan. A D gene is named only where the DNA matches it firmly. Where a row states a size, it is once, few, many or the class of an expanded clone; other rows omit it.

D,J,size,V,CDR3,DNA
NA,TRBJ2-3,NA,TRBV7-6,CASSSRPGRTDTQYF,TGTGCCAGCAGCTCCCGTCCTGGGAGGACAGATACGCAGTATTTT
TRBD2,TRBJ2-3,NA,TRBV2,CASSSTPLWRTSGTTDTQYF,TGTGCCAGCAGCTCAACCCCCCTCTGGCGGACTAGCGGGACCACAGATACGCAGTATTTT
NA,TRBJ2-1,NA,TRBV18,CASSPGSPMEQFF,TGTGCCAGCTCACCCGGCAGCCCTATGGAGCAGTTCTTC
TRBD1,TRBJ2-2,once,TRBV19,CASSISLSTGVHTGELFF,TGTGCCAGTAGTATTAGTTTATCGACAGGGGTACACACCGGGGAGCTGTTTTTT
NA,TRBJ2-7,NA,TRBV6-5,CASRGDHYEQYF,TGTGCCAGCAGAGGTGATCACTACGAGCAGTACTTC
NA,TRBJ2-5,few,TRBV28,CASSPIIPGGRGETQYF,TGTGCCAGCAGCCCCATCATCCCCGGCGGACGAGGAGAGACCCAGTACTTC
NA,TRBJ2-5,NA,TRBV28,CASRDPQETQYF,TGTGCCAGCCGCGACCCCCAAGAGACCCAGTACTTC
NA,TRBJ2-4,NA,TRBV11-2,CASSFQGSKNIQYF,TGTGCCAGCAGCTTTCAGGGTAGCAAAAACATTCAGTACTTC
TRBD1,TRBJ1-2,NA,TRBV6-5,CASSYSQGQDAYGYTF,TGTGCCAGCAGTTACTCCCAGGGACAGGACGCCTATGGCTACACCTTC
NA,TRBJ2-1,NA,TRBV4-1,CASSQRGSTGEQFF,TGCGCCAGCAGCCAACGCGGGTCTACGGGTGAGCAGTTCTTC
TRBD2,TRBJ2-7,NA,TRBV7-9,CASSSHLQGGQDEQYF,TGTGCCAGCAGCTCTCATTTGCAGGGAGGGCAAGACGAGCAGTACTTC
NA,TRBJ2-7,NA,TRBV4-1,CASSQRTGSDTYEQYF,TGCGCCAGCAGCCAAAGAACAGGATCGGATACCTACGAGCAGTACTTC
TRBD2,TRBJ2-3,NA,TRBV5-8,CASSLRLAGRTDTQYF,TGTGCCAGCAGCTTGCGGCTAGCGGGGCGCACAGATACGCAGTATTTT
TRBD1,TRBJ1-2,NA,TRBV7-8,CASSLGPTGTVRGYTF,TGTGCCAGCAGCTTGGGACCCACAGGGACAGTAAGGGGCTACACCTTC
TRBD1,TRBJ1-1,NA,TRBV6-5,CASSYSFDRGDTEAFF,TGTGCCAGCAGTTACTCCTTCGACAGGGGAGACACTGAAGCTTTCTTT
NA,TRBJ1-5,NA,TRBV7-6,CASSLELGQPQHF,TGTGCCAGCAGCTTAGAGTTGGGCCAGCCCCAGCATTTT
NA,TRBJ2-7,NA,TRBV29-1,CSARGAEGLLSYEQYF,TGCAGCGCTCGGGGCGCGGAAGGCCTACTCTCCTACGAGCAGTACTTC
TRBD2,TRBJ2-1,NA,TRBV2,CASRLTREGGPSYNEQFF,TGTGCCAGCAGACTAACTCGGGAGGGGGGACCGAGCTACAATGAGCAGTTCTTC
NA,TRBJ2-7,once,TRBV16,CASSPVDDYEQYF,TGTGCCAGCAGCCCGGTGGACGACTACGAGCAGTACTTC